Listed below are T cell receptor beta chains from one sample, sequenced in a study of T cell responses to AZD1222 COVID-19 vaccine. Profiling relied on immunoSEQ multiplex PCR, and the TCRdb table lists in-frame clones only, not all of them. The data hold fewer than 150,000 clones, with roughly 90% observed a single time. The sequences come from peripheral blood, collected on day 0 of AZD1222 vaccination. The receptors were gathered from an adult in good health. Both conserved end residues are part of each CDR3. The D gene is left open where the match is weak. Rows give clone size only sometimes, using once, few, many, or a class for an expanded clone.

d_call: .; j_call: TRBJ1-6; v_call: TRBV6-5; clone_size: .; cdr3_nt: TGTGCCAGCAGAGGGACGGCGTATAATTCACCCCTCCACTTT; cdr3_aa: CASRGTAYNSPLHF
d_call: .; j_call: TRBJ2-7; v_call: TRBV19; clone_size: .; cdr3_nt: TGTGCCAGTAGTCTTACGATAACAGGTAGAATCTACGAGCAGTACTTC; cdr3_aa: CASSLTITGRIYEQYF
d_call: .; j_call: TRBJ2-7; v_call: TRBV4-3; clone_size: .; cdr3_nt: TGCGCCAGCAGCCAAGATAGTCGAACTTTTTACGAGCAGTACTTC; cdr3_aa: CASSQDSRTFYEQYF
d_call: .; j_call: TRBJ1-1; v_call: TRBV18; clone_size: few; cdr3_nt: TGTGCCAGCTCACCACTGGGCACCGAAGGGGTTGCGAACACTGAAGCTTTCTTT; cdr3_aa: CASSPLGTEGVANTEAFF
d_call: .; j_call: TRBJ2-2; v_call: TRBV5-4; clone_size: .; cdr3_nt: TGTGCCAGCAGCTTGCGGGGAAAGAACACCGGGGAGCTGTTTTTT; cdr3_aa: CASSLRGKNTGELFF
d_call: .; j_call: TRBJ1-5; v_call: TRBV20-1; clone_size: .; cdr3_nt: TGCAGTGCTAGTTCGGGATTTAGCAATCAGCCCCAGCATTTT; cdr3_aa: CSASSGFSNQPQHF
d_call: .; j_call: TRBJ1-5; v_call: TRBV10-1; clone_size: .; cdr3_nt: TGCGCCAGCAGTGAGTCGCGCAGAGGCAGAGGGCAGCCCCAGCATTTT; cdr3_aa: CASSESRRGRGQPQHF
d_call: .; j_call: TRBJ1-2; v_call: TRBV27; clone_size: .; cdr3_nt: TGTGCCAGCAGTTTATTGGCAGACTATACTAACTATGGCTACACCTTC; cdr3_aa: CASSLLADYTNYGYTF
d_call: TRBD1; j_call: TRBJ1-2; v_call: TRBV6-2/TRBV6-3; clone_size: .; cdr3_nt: TGTGCCAGCAGTTTCGCCGGGACAGGGGAGGACTATGGCTACACCTTC; cdr3_aa: CASSFAGTGEDYGYTF
d_call: .; j_call: TRBJ1-6; v_call: TRBV28; clone_size: .; cdr3_nt: TGTGCCATCTTTGGTGGCCGCTATAATTCACCCCTCCACTTT; cdr3_aa: CAIFGGRYNSPLHF
d_call: TRBD1; j_call: TRBJ2-2; v_call: TRBV5-1; clone_size: once; cdr3_nt: TGCGCCAGTAACCGGGACAGGGAACGAGGGGAAACCGGGGAGCTGTTTTTT; cdr3_aa: CASNRDRERGETGELFF
d_call: .; j_call: TRBJ1-2; v_call: TRBV9; clone_size: .; cdr3_nt: TGTGCCAGCAGCGTAAGCGGTCTCCCCTATGGCTACACCTTC; cdr3_aa: CASSVSGLPYGYTF
d_call: .; j_call: TRBJ1-5; v_call: TRBV6-5; clone_size: .; cdr3_nt: TGTGCCAGCAGTTACGACGTAAATCAGCCCCAGCATTTT; cdr3_aa: CASSYDVNQPQHF
d_call: .; j_call: TRBJ1-3; v_call: TRBV5-1; clone_size: .; cdr3_nt: TGCGCCAGCAGCTTGACAGGGCGACCCGGGGGAAACACCATATATTTT; cdr3_aa: CASSLTGRPGGNTIYF
d_call: .; j_call: TRBJ2-4; v_call: TRBV10-3; clone_size: once; cdr3_nt: TGTGCCATCAGTGATTCTGCCCTAGCCAAAAACATTCAGTACTTC; cdr3_aa: CAISDSALAKNIQYF
d_call: TRBD1; j_call: TRBJ2-3; v_call: TRBV7-7; clone_size: .; cdr3_nt: TGTGCTAGCAGCCACGGGACAGGGGGCTTAGATACGCAGTATTTT; cdr3_aa: CASSHGTGGLDTQYF
d_call: TRBD2; j_call: TRBJ2-2; v_call: TRBV6-4; clone_size: .; cdr3_nt: TGTGCCAGTTCACGGGAGGCGAACACCGGGGAGCTGTTTTTT; cdr3_aa: CASSREANTGELFF
d_call: .; j_call: TRBJ1-2; v_call: TRBV6-2/TRBV6-3; clone_size: .; cdr3_nt: TGTGCCAGCAGTTACCTAACGGCTGATGGCTACACCTTC; cdr3_aa: CASSYLTADGYTF
d_call: TRBD2; j_call: TRBJ2-3; v_call: TRBV30; clone_size: once; cdr3_nt: TGTGCCTGGTCTAGCGGGAGCAGGACAGATACGCAGTATTTT; cdr3_aa: CAWSSGSRTDTQYF
d_call: .; j_call: TRBJ1-5; v_call: TRBV24-1; clone_size: .; cdr3_nt: TGTGCCACCAGTGATTCCAGTACCAATCAGCCCCAGCATTTT; cdr3_aa: CATSDSSTNQPQHF
d_call: TRBD1; j_call: TRBJ2-5; v_call: TRBV7-2; clone_size: .; cdr3_nt: TGTGCCAGCAGTCCGGACAGGGGGATCGAGACCCAGTACTTC; cdr3_aa: CASSPDRGIETQYF
d_call: .; j_call: TRBJ2-7; v_call: TRBV7-8; clone_size: few; cdr3_nt: TGTGCCAGCAGCCAATGGGGCACGGACGGCGAGCAGTACTTC; cdr3_aa: CASSQWGTDGEQYF
d_call: .; j_call: TRBJ2-1; v_call: TRBV9; clone_size: .; cdr3_nt: TGTGCCAGCAGCGTAGCTCTGGTAGCCTCCTACAATGAGCAGTTCTTC; cdr3_aa: CASSVALVASYNEQFF
d_call: .; j_call: TRBJ2-1; v_call: TRBV5-1; clone_size: .; cdr3_nt: TGCGCCAGCAGTGAGGGCTCCCTTGTCCCCAATGAGCAGTTCTTC; cdr3_aa: CASSEGSLVPNEQFF
d_call: .; j_call: TRBJ1-2; v_call: TRBV10-3; clone_size: .; cdr3_nt: TGTGCCATCAGTGTTTCTTGGCGGGACGGCTACACCTTC; cdr3_aa: CAISVSWRDGYTF
d_call: .; j_call: TRBJ2-7; v_call: TRBV3-1/TRBV3-2; clone_size: .; cdr3_nt: TGTGCCAGCAGCCAAGAACTAGCCAAATACGAGCAGTACTTC; cdr3_aa: CASSQELAKYEQYF
d_call: .; j_call: TRBJ2-2; v_call: TRBV4-3; clone_size: once; cdr3_nt: TGCGCCAGCAGCCAAGTCACTGCAGGGCACGGGGAGCTGTTTTTT; cdr3_aa: CASSQVTAGHGELFF
d_call: .; j_call: TRBJ2-2; v_call: TRBV6-5; clone_size: .; cdr3_nt: TGTGCCAGCGCCCCCGGGGGGCAGCAAACCGGGGAGCTGTTTTTT; cdr3_aa: CASAPGGQQTGELFF
d_call: .; j_call: TRBJ2-7; v_call: TRBV5-1; clone_size: .; cdr3_nt: TGCGCCAGCAGCCCCCGCAGGGGTATCTACGAGCAGTACTTC; cdr3_aa: CASSPRRGIYEQYF
d_call: TRBD1; j_call: TRBJ1-1; v_call: TRBV6-5; clone_size: .; cdr3_nt: TGTGCCAGCAGTAGGGAAGGGGGCCGAAACACTGAAGCTTTCTTT; cdr3_aa: CASSREGGRNTEAFF
d_call: .; j_call: TRBJ1-2; v_call: TRBV5-1; clone_size: .; cdr3_nt: TGCGCCAGCAGCTTGATTTGGGGTTATGGCTACACCTTC; cdr3_aa: CASSLIWGYGYTF
d_call: .; j_call: TRBJ1-5; v_call: TRBV15; clone_size: .; cdr3_nt: TGTGCCACCAGCCCACAGGGATATCAGCCCCAGCATTTT; cdr3_aa: CATSPQGYQPQHF
d_call: .; j_call: TRBJ1-3; v_call: TRBV11-2; clone_size: once; cdr3_nt: TGTGCCAGCAGCCTTAACAGGGCTGGAAACACCATATATTTT; cdr3_aa: CASSLNRAGNTIYF
d_call: .; j_call: TRBJ2-6; v_call: TRBV6-5; clone_size: .; cdr3_nt: TGTGCCAGCAGTTACCATGTGGCCAACGTCCTGACTTTC; cdr3_aa: CASSYHVANVLTF
d_call: TRBD1; j_call: TRBJ2-3; v_call: TRBV28; clone_size: .; cdr3_nt: TGTGCCAGCACCACCGGGACAGGGATACGCTTTCTCACAGATACGCAGTATTTT; cdr3_aa: CASTTGTGIRFLTDTQYF
d_call: .; j_call: TRBJ2-7; v_call: TRBV19; clone_size: .; cdr3_nt: TGTGCCAGTAGTATGGAGGGGACTTTAACCTACGAGCAGTACTTC; cdr3_aa: CASSMEGTLTYEQYF
d_call: TRBD1; j_call: TRBJ1-1; v_call: TRBV15; clone_size: .; cdr3_nt: TGTGCCACCAGCAGCAGGGGGCGCGACACTGAAGCTTTCTTT; cdr3_aa: CATSSRGRDTEAFF
d_call: TRBD1; j_call: TRBJ1-5; v_call: TRBV19; clone_size: .; cdr3_nt: TGTGCCAGTAGTCCTAACCCGGGACAGGGGTATCAGCCCCAGCATTTT; cdr3_aa: CASSPNPGQGYQPQHF
d_call: .; j_call: TRBJ1-4; v_call: TRBV6-5; clone_size: .; cdr3_nt: TGTGCCAGCAGTTACTCCAGTACTAATGAAAAACTGTTTTTT; cdr3_aa: CASSYSSTNEKLFF
d_call: .; j_call: TRBJ2-7; v_call: TRBV5-1; clone_size: .; cdr3_nt: TGCGCCAGCCGGACTTTACAGGGCGGGGTCTACGAGCAGTACTTC; cdr3_aa: CASRTLQGGVYEQYF